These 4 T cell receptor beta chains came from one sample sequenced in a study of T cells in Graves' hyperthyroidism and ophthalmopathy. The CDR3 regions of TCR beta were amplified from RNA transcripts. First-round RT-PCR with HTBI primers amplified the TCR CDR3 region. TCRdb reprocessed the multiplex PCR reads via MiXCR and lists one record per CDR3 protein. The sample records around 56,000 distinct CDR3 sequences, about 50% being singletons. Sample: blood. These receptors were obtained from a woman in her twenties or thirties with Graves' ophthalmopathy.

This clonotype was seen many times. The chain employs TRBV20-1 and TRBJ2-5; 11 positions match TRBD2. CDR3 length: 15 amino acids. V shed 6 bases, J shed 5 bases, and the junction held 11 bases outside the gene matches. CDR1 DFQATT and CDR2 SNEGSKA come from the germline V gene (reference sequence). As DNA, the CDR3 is TGCAGTGCCCGTCGGACTAGCGGGCTTTTGGAGACCCAGTACTTC. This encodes CSARRTSGLLETQYF.

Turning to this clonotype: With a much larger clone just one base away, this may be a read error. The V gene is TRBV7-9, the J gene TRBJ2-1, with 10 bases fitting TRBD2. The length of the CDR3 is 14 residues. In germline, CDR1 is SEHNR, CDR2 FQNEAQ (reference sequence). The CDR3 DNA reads TGTGCCAGCAGGCCGGGACTAGCGTACAATGAGCAGTCCTTC. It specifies CASRPGLAYNEQSF. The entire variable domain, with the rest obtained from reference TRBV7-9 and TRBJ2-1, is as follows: DTGVSQNPRHKITKRGQNVTFRCDPISEHNRLYWYRQTLGQGPEFLTYFQNEAQLEKSRLLSDRFSAERPKGSFSTLEIQRTEQGDSAMYLCASRPGLAYNEQSFGPGTRLTVL.

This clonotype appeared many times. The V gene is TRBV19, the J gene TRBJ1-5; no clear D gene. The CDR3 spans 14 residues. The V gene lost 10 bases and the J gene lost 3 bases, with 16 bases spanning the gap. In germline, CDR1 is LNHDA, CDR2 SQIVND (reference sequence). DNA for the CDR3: TGTGCCACCGCCGTCGACGGTCACAATCAGCCCCAGCATTTT. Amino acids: CATAVDGHNQPQHF.

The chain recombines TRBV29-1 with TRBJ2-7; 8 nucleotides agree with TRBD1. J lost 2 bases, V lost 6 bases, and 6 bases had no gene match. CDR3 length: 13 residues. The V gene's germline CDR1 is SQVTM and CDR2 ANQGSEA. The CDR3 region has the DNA TGCAGCGTAAGGACAGGGATTCCCTACGAGCAGTACTTC. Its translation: CSVRTGIPYEQYF.